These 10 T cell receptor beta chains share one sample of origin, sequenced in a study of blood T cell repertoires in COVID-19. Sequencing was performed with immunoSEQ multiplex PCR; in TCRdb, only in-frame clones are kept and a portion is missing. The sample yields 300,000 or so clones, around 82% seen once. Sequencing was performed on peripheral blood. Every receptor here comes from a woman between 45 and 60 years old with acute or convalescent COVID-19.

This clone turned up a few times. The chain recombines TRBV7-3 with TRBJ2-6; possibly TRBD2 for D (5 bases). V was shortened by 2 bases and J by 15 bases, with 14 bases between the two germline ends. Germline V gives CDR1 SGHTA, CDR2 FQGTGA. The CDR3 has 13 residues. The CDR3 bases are TGTGCCAGCAGCTTAGACCCGGCAGGAGGCCTGACTTTC. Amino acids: CASSLDPAGGLTF.

The CDR3 DNA reads as TGCGCCAGCAGCTGGGACTTCTCCAGCTCCTACAATGAGCAGTTCTTC. It specifies CASSWDFSSSYNEQFF. The V call is TRBV5-1, the J call TRBJ2-1; the D gene is possibly TRBD2 (6 bases). This CDR3 comprises 16 residues. V lost 3 bases and J lost 0, with 13 bases in between. CDR1 is SGHRS, CDR2 YFSETQ, per germline.

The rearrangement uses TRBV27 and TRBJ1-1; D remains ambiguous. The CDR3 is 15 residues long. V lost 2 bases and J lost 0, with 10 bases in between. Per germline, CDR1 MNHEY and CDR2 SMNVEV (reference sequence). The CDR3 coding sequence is TGTGCCAGCAGTTTAAAGAGGAGTTTGAACACTGAAGCTTTCTTT. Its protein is CASSLKRSLNTEAFF.

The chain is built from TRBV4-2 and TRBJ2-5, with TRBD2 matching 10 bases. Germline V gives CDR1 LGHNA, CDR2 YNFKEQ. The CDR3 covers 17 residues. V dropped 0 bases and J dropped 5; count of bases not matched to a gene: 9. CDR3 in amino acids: CASSQDSLAGVRETQYF. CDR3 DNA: TGTGCCAGCAGCCAAGATAGTCTAGCGGGGGTAAGGGAGACCCAGTACTTC.

CDR3 nucleotide sequence: TGTGCCAGCAGCGTAGGTAGCGAGGCCTACAATGAGCAGTTCTTC. As protein: CASSVGSEAYNEQFF. V is TRBV9 and J is TRBJ2-1; maybe TRBD2 (5 bases). CDR3 size: 15 residues. Trimming shortened V by 0 bases and J by 2 bases, and 9 bases separated the two germline ends. The germline V gene encodes CDR1 SGDLS and CDR2 YYNGEE.

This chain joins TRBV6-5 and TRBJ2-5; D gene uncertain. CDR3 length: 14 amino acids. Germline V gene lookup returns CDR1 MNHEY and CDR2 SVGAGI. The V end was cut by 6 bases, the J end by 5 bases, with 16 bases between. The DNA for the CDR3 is TGTGCCAGCAGGTCCACTCAGGCCCGGGAGACCCAGTACTTC. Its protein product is CASRSTQARETQYF.

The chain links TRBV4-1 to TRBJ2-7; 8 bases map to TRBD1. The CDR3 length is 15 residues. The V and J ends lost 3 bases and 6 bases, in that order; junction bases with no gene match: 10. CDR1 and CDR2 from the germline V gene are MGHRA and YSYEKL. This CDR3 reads CASSHDQGALGEQYF. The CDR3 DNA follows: TGCGCCAGCAGCCACGACCAGGGGGCACTCGGCGAGCAGTACTTC.

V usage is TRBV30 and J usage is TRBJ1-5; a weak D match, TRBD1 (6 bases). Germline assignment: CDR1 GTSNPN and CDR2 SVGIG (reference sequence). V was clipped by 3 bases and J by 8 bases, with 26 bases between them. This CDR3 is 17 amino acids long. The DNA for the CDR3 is TGTGCCTGGAGCCTCTCCGGGGGGGGGCGCAGGCTGGAGCCCCAGCATTTT. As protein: CAWSLSGGGRRLEPQHF. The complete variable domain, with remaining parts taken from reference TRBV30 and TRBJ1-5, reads SQTIHQWPATLVQPVGSPLSLECTVEGTSNPNLYWYRQAAGRGLQLLFYSVGIGQISSEVPQNLSASRPQDRQFILSSKKLLLSDSGFYLCAWSLSGGGRRLEPQHFGDGTRLSIL.

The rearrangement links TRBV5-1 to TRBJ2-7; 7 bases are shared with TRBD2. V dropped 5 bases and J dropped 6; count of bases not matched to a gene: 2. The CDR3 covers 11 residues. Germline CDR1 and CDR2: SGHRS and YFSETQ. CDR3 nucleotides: TGCGCCAGCAGAGGGGAGGGCGAGCAGTACGTC. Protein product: CASRGEGEQYV.

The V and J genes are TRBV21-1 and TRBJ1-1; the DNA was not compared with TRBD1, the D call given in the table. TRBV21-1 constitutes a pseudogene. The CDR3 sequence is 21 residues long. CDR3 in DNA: TGTGCCAGCAGCAAAGAAAAGGGGACCGGGACAGGGGGCGATGGGGACACTGAAGCTTTCTTT. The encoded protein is CASSKEKGTGTGGDGDTEAFF.